These 7 T cell receptor beta chains were sequenced from one sample in a study of early T cells in non-severe SARS-CoV-2 infection (dated by TCRdb to about 2021). To prepare the library, 5' RACE was applied. Sequencing used a NextSeq 500. TCRdb's own reprocessing of the public reads used fastp at Q25 and MiXCR and kept productive beta chains. Entries that share a CDR3 protein sequence are merged under the most common genes and DNA. For this sample the table gives some 30,000 distinct CDR3 sequences, of which 4.6% were detected only once. Under 6% of the sample belongs to the ten largest clones. Sequenced material: whole blood, taken at baseline. The origin of the receptors is an adult who was a healthcare worker with PCR-confirmed SARS-CoV-2 infection or an uninfected control (not recorded which).

The rearrangement joins TRBV12-3 or TRBV12-4 to TRBJ2-2, with D possibly being TRBD1 (6 bases). The CDR3 contains 15 residues. Trimming stripped 3 bases from V and 5 bases from J, with 13 bases between. CDR3 DNA sequence: TGTGCCAGCAGTTTGAGACCTCAGGGGACCGGGGAGCTGTTTTTT. Protein product: CASSLRPQGTGELFF.

This clonotype was counted ten times or more. The chain carries TRBV19 and TRBJ2-1; no clear D. The germline V gene encodes CDR1 LNHDA and CDR2 SQIVND (reference sequence). Trimming stripped 3 bases from V and 3 bases from J, with 0 bases between. The CDR3 is 11 residues long. The CDR3 here is CASSIYNEQFF. DNA of the CDR3: TGTGCCAGTAGTATCTACAATGAGCAGTTCTTC.

The table lists this clonotype with many counts. In DNA, the CDR3 is TGTGCCAGCAGCGTTGGACAGGGAAACTATGGCTACACCTTC. Translated, it gives CASSVGQGNYGYTF. V usage is TRBV9 and J usage is TRBJ1-2; 8 nucleotides align to TRBD1. Germline loops: CDR1 SGDLS, CDR2 YYNGEE. The CDR3 is 14 residues long. Losses at the gene ends were 2 bases for V and 2 bases for J; bases not matched to a gene: 2.

This clonotype was seen many times. The chain is built from TRBV6-2 or TRBV6-3 and TRBJ2-5, with D possibly TRBD1 on 5 matching bases. Between the trimmed V and J ends, which lost 4 bases and 5 bases, there was a span of 14 bases. The CDR3 has 14 residues. Per the germline V gene, CDR1 is MNHEY and CDR2 is SVGEGT. CDR3 sequence (DNA): TGTGCCAGCAGTTCGGGCTTGGGGCCGGAGACCCAGTACTTC. Its protein is CASSSGLGPETQYF.

This clonotype occurred a few times. V gene TRBV29-1 combines with J gene TRBJ2-7; TRBD1 might be the D (5 bases). Germline V gene data show CDR1 as SQVTM and CDR2 as ANQGSEA. The CDR3 length is 14 residues. Trimming took off 5 bases at V and 5 bases at J, with 19 bases between the two ends. The CDR3 is CSVKVGVDLHEQYF. The CDR3 DNA reads as TGCAGCGTTAAGGTAGGGGTGGATCTCCACGAGCAGTACTTC.

In its sample, this clonotype is medium-sized. The chain links TRBV6-4 to TRBJ2-1, with TRBD2 matching over 11 bases. Losses at the gene ends were 2 bases for V and 8 bases for J; bases not matched to a gene: 2. This CDR3 has 14 residues. Germline V gene data show CDR1 as MRHNA and CDR2 as SNTAGT. The CDR3 region is CASSDGTSGYEQFF. Written as DNA, the CDR3 is TGTGCCAGCAGTGACGGGACTAGCGGCTATGAGCAGTTCTTC.

By its share, this clonotype is medium-sized (0.01 to 0.1%). The CDR3 carries no conserved terminal phenylalanine or tryptophan, so it likely arises from a read error. It is unclear where the CDR3 begins or ends on the DNA, so no DNA is shown, and the CDR3 is as TCRdb lists it. The V gene is TRBV12-3 or TRBV12-4, the J gene TRBJ2-5; the table's D call, TRBD2, has no DNA check behind it. The CDR3 length is 14 residues, termini included. The CDR3 region is CASSLLGLAGPLVL.